The clone carrying this TCR beta chain was detected only a few times. Its specificity is unknown. Regarding donors, all were healthy bone marrow donors. The data originate from a study of cytomegalovirus exposure and HLA in healthy donors. General study results and limits: It was likely that a cluster of highly shared sequence variants was a sequencing artifact.

Researchers ran the PCR with 60 Vbeta and 13 Jbeta primers. Authors' processing steps: Later, an analysis found roughly 80 million unique TCR beta chains, and about 10 million of these were shared. Clones were read by immunoSEQ multiplex PCR, and TCRdb kept only the in-frame ones, dropping some. Clone size and the V and J calls come from that table; the DNA yielded D and trimming. The sample holds some 180,000 clones; about 13% are singletons and the top ten take roughly 7.7%. The CDR3 runs 13 residues. The germline CDR1 and CDR2 sequences are SNHLY and FYNNEI. Deletions cut 5 bases from V and 7 bases from J, with 11 bases between.

The specimen sequenced was PBMCs. This receptor was identified in a man aged 45-65 years in good health and CMV-seropositive. The chain carries TRBV2 and TRBJ1-4; D may be TRBD1 (5 bases). CDR3 DNA: TGTGCCAGCAGTACGGGGGAGAGTGAAAAACTGTTTTTT. Amino acid sequence: CASSTGESEKLFF.